This TCR beta chain was sequenced during a study of blood T cell repertoires in COVID-19. Turning to the study itself: Whether acute or convalescent, the COVID-19 samples came from the United States, Italy and Spain. PBMCs, B-cell-depleted T cells, or T cells provided the cDNA or gDNA that made up the material.

The CDR3 has 14 residues if both end residues are counted. Looked up from germline, CDR1 is LNHDA and CDR2 is SQIVND (reference sequence). Seattle enrolled patients during active infection and tracked them longitudinally. Notes on this clone: No DNA is shown, since the ends of the CDR3 on it are uncertain; the CDR3 is the one TCRdb lists.

Original handling: Estimation of nucleated cell counts relied on the amplification of reference gene primers. Some clones are missing from TCRdb's copy, which holds only in-frame ones; the method was immunoSEQ multiplex PCR. Clonal size and the V and J genes are those of that table, whereas D and trimming came from the DNA. The sample consists of about 300,000 clones, more than 70% of them appearing once. This receptor was taken from a woman aged 25 to 45 with COVID-19, enrolled during active disease. This rearrangement joins TRBV19 to TRBJ1-4. The sequencing input was peripheral blood. The CDR3 sequence: CASTSGGANEKLFF.